These 6 T cell receptor beta chains share one sample of origin, sequenced in a study of shared clonotypes between healthy human individuals. This table comes from immunoSEQ multiplex PCR, and its TCRdb copy is limited to in-frame clones, with some not included. In the table there are 2 million to 3 million clones, approximately 93% of which are singletons. Sample: naive CD4+ T cells from PBMCs. Noted subset: CD45RA+ positively selected. These receptors came from a man between 18 and 35 years old in good health. Some clones in this sample may be carry-over from other donors' samples.

This clone occurred once. The chain couples TRBV7-2 to TRBJ2-5; D is ambiguous. CDR1 and CDR2 from the germline V gene are SGHTA and FQGNSA. The CDR3 spans 14 residues. Deletions cut 5 bases from V and 1 base from J, with 11 bases between. The CDR3 nucleotides read TGTGCCAGCAGCCCCCGCACGACCCAAGAGACCCAGTACTTC. It encodes CASSPRTTQETQYF.

The CDR3 DNA reads as TGTGCCAGCAGCGCGAGGACAGGGTTGGGGTACGAGCAGTACTTC. It translates to CASSARTGLGYEQYF. The J gene is TRBJ2-7, the V gene TRBV9, with 8 positions matching TRBD1. Germline loops: CDR1 SGDLS, CDR2 YYNGEE. This CDR3 is built from 15 residues. V lost 3 bases, J lost 4 bases, and 9 bases stayed unmatched.

With regard to this clone: This sample includes further DNA sequences coding for the same CDR3. V is TRBV5-1 and J is TRBJ1-1, with D unclear. CDR1 and CDR2 from the germline V gene are SGHRS and YFSETQ. V was cut by 2 bases and J by 3 bases, with 8 bases left in between. CDR3 length: 13 amino acids. The CDR3 loop reads CASSFSRDTEAFF. The CDR3 DNA follows: TGCGCCAGCAGCTTTTCAAGGGACACTGAAGCTTTCTTT.

This clone was observed a handful of times. V usage is TRBV11-3 and J usage is TRBJ2-1; possible D gene TRBD2, 5 bases. Germline V gives CDR1 SGHNT, CDR2 YENEEA. The CDR3 spans 13 residues. V dropped 5 bases and J dropped 8 bases, with 13 bases sitting between them. The CDR3 loop reads CASSRNFGDEQFF. The CDR3 nucleotides read TGTGCCAGCAGCCGAAACTTCGGGGATGAGCAGTTCTTC.

The chain combines TRBV5-5 with TRBJ1-4; 10 bases align to TRBD1. Germline CDR1 SGHKS, CDR2 YYEKEE (reference sequence). This CDR3 has 15 amino acids. J lost 6 bases, V lost 7 bases, and 9 bases had no gene match. CDR3 in DNA: TGTGCCAGCTACCTCAGGACAGGGGGAGATGAAAAACTGTTTTTT. It yields the protein CASYLRTGGDEKLFF. The complete variable domain, with remaining parts taken from reference TRBV5-5 and TRBJ1-4, reads DAGVTQSPTHLIKTRGQQVTLRCSPISGHKSVSWYQQVLGQGPQFIFQYYEKEERGRGNFPDRFSARQFPNYSSELNVNALLLGDSALYLCASYLRTGGDEKLFFGSGTQLSVL.

The chain has TRBV18 and TRBJ1-1; D is uncertain. The CDR3 loop spans 15 amino acids. The V end lost 3 bases, the J end lost 0 bases, and 11 bases lay between the germline ends. Germline lookup yields CDR1 KGHSH and CDR2 LQKENI. The CDR3 loop reads CASSPPDTVNTEAFF. The CDR3 DNA sequence: TGTGCCAGCTCACCCCCCGACACTGTGAACACTGAAGCTTTCTTT.